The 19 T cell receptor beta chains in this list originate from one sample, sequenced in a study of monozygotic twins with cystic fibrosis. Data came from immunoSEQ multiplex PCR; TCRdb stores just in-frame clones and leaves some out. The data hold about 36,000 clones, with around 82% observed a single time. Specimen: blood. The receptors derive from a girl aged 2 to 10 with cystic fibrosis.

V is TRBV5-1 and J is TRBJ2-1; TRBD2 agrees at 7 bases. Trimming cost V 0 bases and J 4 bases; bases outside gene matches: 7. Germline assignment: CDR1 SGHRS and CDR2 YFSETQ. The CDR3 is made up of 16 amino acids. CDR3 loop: CASSLGPQREYNEQFF. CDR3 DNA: TGCGCCAGCAGCTTGGGACCTCAGCGGGAATACAATGAGCAGTTCTTC.

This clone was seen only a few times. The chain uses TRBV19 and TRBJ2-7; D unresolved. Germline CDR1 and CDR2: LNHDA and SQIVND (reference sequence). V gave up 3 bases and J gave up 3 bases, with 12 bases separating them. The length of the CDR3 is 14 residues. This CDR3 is CASSIFGSYYEQYF. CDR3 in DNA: TGTGCCAGTAGTATCTTTGGCAGCTACTACGAGCAGTACTTC.

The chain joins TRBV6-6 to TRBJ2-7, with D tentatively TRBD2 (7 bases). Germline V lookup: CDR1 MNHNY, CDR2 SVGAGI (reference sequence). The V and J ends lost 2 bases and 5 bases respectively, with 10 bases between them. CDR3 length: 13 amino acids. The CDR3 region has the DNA TGTGCCAGCAGTTACGGGAGGGGGGACGAGCAGTACTTC. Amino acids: CASSYGRGDEQYF.

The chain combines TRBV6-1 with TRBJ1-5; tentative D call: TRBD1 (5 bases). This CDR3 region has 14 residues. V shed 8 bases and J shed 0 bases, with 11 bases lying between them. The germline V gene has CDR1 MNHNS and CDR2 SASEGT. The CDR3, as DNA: TGTGCCAGCCGTAGACAGACTAGCAATCAGCCCCAGCATTTT. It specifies CASRRQTSNQPQHF.

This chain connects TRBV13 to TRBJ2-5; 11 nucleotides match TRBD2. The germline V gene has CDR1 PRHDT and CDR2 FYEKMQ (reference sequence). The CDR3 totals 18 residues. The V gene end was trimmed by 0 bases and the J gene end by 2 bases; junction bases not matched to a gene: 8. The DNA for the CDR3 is TGTGCCAGCAGCTTAGGAAGGAGGACTAGCGGGCGACAAGAGACCCAGTACTTC. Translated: CASSLGRRTSGRQETQYF. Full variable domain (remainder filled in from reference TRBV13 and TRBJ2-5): AAGVIQSPRHLIKEKRETATLKCYPIPRHDTVYWYQQGPGQDPQFLISFYEKMQSDKGSIPDRFSAQQFSDYHSELNMSSLELGDSALYFCASSLGRRTSGRQETQYFGPGTRLLVL.

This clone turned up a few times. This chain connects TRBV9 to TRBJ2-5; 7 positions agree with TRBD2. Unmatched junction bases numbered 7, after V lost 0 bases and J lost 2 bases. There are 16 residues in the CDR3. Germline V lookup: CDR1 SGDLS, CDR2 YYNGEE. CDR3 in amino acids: CASSVAPRGEQETQYF. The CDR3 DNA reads TGTGCCAGCAGCGTAGCCCCTCGGGGGGAGCAAGAGACCCAGTACTTC. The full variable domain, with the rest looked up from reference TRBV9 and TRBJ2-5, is DSGVTQTPKHLITATGQRVTLRCSPRSGDLSVYWYQQSLDQGLQFLIQYYNGEERAKGNILERFSAQQFPDLHSELNLSSLELGDSALYFCASSVAPRGEQETQYFGPGTRLLVL.

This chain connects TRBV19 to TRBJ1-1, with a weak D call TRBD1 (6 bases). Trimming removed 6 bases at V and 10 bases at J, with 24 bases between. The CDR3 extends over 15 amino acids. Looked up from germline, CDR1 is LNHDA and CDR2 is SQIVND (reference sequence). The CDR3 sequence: CASRGEQGALDGAFF. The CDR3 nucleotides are TGTGCCAGTAGGGGAGAACAGGGTGCCCTGGATGGAGCTTTCTTT.

CDR3 DNA: TGTGCCAGTAGTATAGTTGACGGGGGGCGAAGAGGCTACACCTTC. It codes for CASSIVDGGRRGYTF. V usage is TRBV19 and J usage is TRBJ1-2; maybe TRBD1 (6 bases). This CDR3 spans 15 amino acids. Germline V gene sequence: CDR1 LNHDA, CDR2 SQIVND (reference sequence). V dropped 1 base and J dropped 8 bases, with 17 bases sitting between them.

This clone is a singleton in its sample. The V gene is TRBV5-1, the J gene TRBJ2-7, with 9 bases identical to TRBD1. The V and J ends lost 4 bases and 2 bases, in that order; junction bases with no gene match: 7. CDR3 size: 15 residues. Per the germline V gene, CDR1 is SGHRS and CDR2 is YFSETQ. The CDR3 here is CASSPGTGITYEQYF. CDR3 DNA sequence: TGCGCCAGCAGCCCGGGGACAGGGATCACCTACGAGCAGTACTTC.

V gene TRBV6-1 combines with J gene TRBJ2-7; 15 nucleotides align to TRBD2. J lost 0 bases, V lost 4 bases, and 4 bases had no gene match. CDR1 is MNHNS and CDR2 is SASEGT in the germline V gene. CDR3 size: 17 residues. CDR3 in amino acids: CASSGTSGGAPSYEQYF. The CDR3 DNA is TGTGCCAGCAGTGGGACTAGCGGGGGGGCCCCCTCCTACGAGCAGTACTTC.

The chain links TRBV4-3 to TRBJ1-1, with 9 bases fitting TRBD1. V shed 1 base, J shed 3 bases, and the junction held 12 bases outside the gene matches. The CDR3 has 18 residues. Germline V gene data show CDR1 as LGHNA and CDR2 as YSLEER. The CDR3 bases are TGCGCCAGCAGCCAAGTATCCCCTGGGGACAGGGCGGACACTGAAGCTTTCTTT. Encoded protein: CASSQVSPGDRADTEAFF.

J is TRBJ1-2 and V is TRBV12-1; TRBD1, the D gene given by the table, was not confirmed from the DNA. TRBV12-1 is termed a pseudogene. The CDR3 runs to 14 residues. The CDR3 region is CASRSLGAGRGYTF. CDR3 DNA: TGTGCCAGCAGATCGTTGGGGGCCGGTCGGGGCTACACCTTC.

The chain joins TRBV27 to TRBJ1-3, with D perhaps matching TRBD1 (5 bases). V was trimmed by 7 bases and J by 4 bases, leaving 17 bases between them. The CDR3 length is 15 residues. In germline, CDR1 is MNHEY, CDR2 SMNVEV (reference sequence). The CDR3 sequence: CASNQGRGGGNTIYF. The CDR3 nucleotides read TGTGCCAGCAACCAAGGTCGGGGGGGAGGAAACACCATATATTTT.

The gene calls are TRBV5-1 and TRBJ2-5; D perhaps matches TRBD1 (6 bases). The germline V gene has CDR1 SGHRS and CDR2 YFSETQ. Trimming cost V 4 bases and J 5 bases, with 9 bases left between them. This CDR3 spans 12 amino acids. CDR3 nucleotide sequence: TGCGCCAGCAGCCCCACAGGGGAGACCCAGTACTTC. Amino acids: CASSPTGETQYF.

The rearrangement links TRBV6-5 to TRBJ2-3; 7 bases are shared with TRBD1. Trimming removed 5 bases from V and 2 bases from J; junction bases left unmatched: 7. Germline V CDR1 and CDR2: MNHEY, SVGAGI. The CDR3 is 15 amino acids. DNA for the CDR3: TGTGCCAGCAGTACGGCAGGGGGTCTCACAGATACGCAGTATTTT. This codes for CASSTAGGLTDTQYF.

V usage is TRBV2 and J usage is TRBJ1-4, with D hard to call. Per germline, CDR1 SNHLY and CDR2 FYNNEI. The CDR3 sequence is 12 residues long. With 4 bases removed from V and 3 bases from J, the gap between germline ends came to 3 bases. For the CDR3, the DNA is TGTGCCAGCAGTGCACCTAATGAAAAACTGTTTTTT. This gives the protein CASSAPNEKLFF.

DNA for the CDR3: TGCGCCAGCAGCCAAGATTGGACGTATAGCAATCAGCCCCAGCATTTT. Its translation is CASSQDWTYSNQPQHF. The J gene is TRBJ1-5, the V gene TRBV4-3, with D hard to call. Trimming removed 0 bases from V and 0 bases from J, with 9 bases in between. Germline V CDR1 and CDR2: LGHNA, YSLEER. CDR3 length equals 16 residues.

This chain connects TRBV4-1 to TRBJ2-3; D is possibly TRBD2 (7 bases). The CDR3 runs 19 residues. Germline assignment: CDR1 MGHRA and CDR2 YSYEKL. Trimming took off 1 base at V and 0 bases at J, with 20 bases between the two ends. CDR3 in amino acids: CASSQGGGRIPSSTDTQYF. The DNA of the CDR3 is TGCGCCAGCAGCCAAGGGGGGGGGCGCATACCTTCTAGCACAGATACGCAGTATTTT.

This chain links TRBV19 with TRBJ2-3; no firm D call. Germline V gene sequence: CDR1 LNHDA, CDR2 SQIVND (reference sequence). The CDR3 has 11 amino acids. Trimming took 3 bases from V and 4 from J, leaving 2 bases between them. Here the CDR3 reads CASSISDTQYF. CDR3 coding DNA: TGTGCCAGTAGTATTTCAGATACGCAGTATTTT.